What follows describes a single TCR beta chain. These data are taken from a study of early T cells in non-severe SARS-CoV-2 infection. TCRdb reprocessed the 5' RACE reads with MiXCR, giving one entry per CDR3 protein. Here the sample spans about 100,000 distinct CDR3 sequences, 11% being singletons. The clonotype originates from an adult who was a healthcare worker with PCR-confirmed SARS-CoV-2 infection or an uninfected control (not recorded which). Sequences were obtained from whole blood.

The CDR3 reads CASSLFWQGLNQPQHF. As DNA, the CDR3 is TGTGCCAGCAGTTTATTTTGGCAGGGTCTAAATCAGCCCCAGCATTTT. V gene TRBV28 combines with J gene TRBJ1-5; TRBD1 is a possible D gene (5 bases). The germline V and J ends were trimmed by 1 base and 4 bases, with 14 bases remaining between them. The CDR3 contains 16 residues. CDR1 and CDR2 from the germline V gene are MDHEN and SYDVKM. Full variable domain (missing parts from reference TRBV28 and TRBJ1-5): DVKVTQSSRYLVKRTGEKVFLECVQDMDHENMFWYRQDPGLGLRLIYFSYDVKMKEKGDIPEGYSVSREKKERFSLILESASTNQTSMYLCASSLFWQGLNQPQHFGDGTRLSIL.